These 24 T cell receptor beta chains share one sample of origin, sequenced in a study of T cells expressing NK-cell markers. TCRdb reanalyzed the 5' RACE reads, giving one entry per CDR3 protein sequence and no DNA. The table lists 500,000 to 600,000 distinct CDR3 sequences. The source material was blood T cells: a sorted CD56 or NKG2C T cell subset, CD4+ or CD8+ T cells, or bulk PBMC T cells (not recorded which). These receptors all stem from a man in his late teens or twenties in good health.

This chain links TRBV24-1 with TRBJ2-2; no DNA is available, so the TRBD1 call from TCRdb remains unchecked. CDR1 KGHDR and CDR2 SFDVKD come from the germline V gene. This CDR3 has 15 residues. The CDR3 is CATVQQETNTGELFF.

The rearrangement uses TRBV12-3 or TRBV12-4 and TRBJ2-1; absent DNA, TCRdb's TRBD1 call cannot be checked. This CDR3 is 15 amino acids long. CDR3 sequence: CASSLAHRDVNEQFF.

The CDR3 reads CASTRPLYNEQFF. The V call is TRBV5-8, the J call TRBJ2-1; TCRdb selects TRBD1, and the lack of DNA leaves this call unchecked. Germline CDR1 reads SGHTS; CDR2 reads YDEGEE. The CDR3 is made up of 13 amino acids.

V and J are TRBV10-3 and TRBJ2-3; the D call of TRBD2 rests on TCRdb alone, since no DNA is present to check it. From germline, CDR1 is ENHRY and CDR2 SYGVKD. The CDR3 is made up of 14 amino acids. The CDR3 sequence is CAARTSEHTDTQYF.

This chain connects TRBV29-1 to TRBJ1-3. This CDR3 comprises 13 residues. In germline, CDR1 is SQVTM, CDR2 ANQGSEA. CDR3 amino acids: CSVVVNSGNTIYF.

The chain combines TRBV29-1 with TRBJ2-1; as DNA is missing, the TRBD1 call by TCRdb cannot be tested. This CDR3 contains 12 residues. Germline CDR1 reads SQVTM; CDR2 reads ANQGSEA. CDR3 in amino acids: CSVEGQGGEQFF.

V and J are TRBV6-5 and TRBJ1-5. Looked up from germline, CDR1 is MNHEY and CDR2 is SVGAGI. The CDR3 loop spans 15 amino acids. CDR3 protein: CASSYRWQGGQPQHF.

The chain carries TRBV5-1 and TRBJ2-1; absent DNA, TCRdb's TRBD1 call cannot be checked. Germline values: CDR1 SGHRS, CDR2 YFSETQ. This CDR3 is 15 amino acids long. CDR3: CASSLLRGSFNEQFF.

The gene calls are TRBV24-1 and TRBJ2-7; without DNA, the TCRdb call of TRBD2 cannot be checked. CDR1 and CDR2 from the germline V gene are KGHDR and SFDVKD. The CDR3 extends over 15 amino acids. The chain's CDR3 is CATSDRAGSSYEQYF.

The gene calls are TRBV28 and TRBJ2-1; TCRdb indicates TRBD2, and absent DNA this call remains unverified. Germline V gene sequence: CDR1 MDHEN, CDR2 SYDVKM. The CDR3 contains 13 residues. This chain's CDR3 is CASHGLAPNEQFF.

The CDR3 loop reads CASSPTGTELFF. The gene calls are TRBV18 and TRBJ2-1. Germline-derived CDR1 and CDR2 are KGHSH and LQKENI. This CDR3 spans 12 amino acids. Full variable domain (outside the CDR3, taken from reference TRBV18 and TRBJ2-1): NAGVMQNPRHLVRRRGQEARLRCSPMKGHSHVYWYRQLPEEGLKFMVYLQKENIIDESGMPKERFSAEFPKEGPSILRIQQVVRGDSAAYFCASSPTGTELFFGPGTRLTVL.

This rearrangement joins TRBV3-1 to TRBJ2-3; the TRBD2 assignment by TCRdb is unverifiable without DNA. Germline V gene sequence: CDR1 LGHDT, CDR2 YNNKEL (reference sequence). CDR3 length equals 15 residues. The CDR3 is CASSHTGGSTDTQYF.

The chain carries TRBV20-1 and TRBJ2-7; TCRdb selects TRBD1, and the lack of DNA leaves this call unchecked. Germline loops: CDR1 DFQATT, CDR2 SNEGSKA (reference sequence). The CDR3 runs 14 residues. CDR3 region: CSARWPGRSYEQYF.

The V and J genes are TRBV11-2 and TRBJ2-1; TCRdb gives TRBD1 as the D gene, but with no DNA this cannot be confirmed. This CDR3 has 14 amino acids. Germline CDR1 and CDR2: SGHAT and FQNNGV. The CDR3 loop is CASSSQIGGVGTLF.

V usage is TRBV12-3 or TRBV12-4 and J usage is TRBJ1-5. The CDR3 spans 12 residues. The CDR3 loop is CASSLKHETQHF.

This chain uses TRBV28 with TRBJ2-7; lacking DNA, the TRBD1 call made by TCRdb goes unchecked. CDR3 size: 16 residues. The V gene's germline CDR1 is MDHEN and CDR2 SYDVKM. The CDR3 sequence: CASSLYRGDRGSEQYF. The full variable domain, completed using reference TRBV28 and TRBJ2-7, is DVKVTQSSRYLVKRTGEKVFLECVQDMDHENMFWYRQDPGLGLRLIYFSYDVKMKEKGDIPEGYSVSREKKERFSLILESASTNQTSMYLCASSLYRGDRGSEQYFGPGTRLTVT.

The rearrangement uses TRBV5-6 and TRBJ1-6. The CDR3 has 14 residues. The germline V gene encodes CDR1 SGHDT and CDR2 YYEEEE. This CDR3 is CASSLARRDSPLHF. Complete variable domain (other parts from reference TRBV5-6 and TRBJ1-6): DAGVTQSPTHLIKTRGQQVTLRCSPKSGHDTVSWYQQALGQGPQFIFQYYEEEERQRGNFPDRFSGHQFPNYSSELNVNALLLGDSALYLCASSLARRDSPLHFGNGTRLTVT.

CDR3 protein: CATRGTSGRPSSYNEQFF. The chain uses TRBV6-5 and TRBJ2-1; the TRBD2 assignment by TCRdb is unverifiable without DNA. There are 18 residues in the CDR3. Germline assignment: CDR1 MNHEY and CDR2 SVGAGI.

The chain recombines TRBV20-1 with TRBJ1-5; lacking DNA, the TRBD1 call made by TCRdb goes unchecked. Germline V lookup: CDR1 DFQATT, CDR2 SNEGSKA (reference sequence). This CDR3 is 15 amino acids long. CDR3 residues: CSAIRDRGPHQPQHF.

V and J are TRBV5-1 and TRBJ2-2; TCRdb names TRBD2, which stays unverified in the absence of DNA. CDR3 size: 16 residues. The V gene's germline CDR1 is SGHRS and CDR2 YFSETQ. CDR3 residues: CASSLGGGTLTGELFF.

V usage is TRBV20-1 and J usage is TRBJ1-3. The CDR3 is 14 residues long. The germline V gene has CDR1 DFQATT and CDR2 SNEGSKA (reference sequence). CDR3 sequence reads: CSANLPDRRNTIYF.

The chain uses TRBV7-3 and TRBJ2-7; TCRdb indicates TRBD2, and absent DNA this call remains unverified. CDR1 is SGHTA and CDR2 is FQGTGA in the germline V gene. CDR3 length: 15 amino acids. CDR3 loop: CASSLMSGRYAEQYF.

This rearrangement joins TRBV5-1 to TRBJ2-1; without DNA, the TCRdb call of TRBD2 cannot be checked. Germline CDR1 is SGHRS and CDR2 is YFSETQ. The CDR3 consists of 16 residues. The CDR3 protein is CASSLGIAGIYNEQFF.

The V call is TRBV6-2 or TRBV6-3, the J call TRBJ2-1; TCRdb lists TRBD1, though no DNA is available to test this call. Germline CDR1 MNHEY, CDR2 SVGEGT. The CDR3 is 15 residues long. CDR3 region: CASTHTGGGWNEQFF.